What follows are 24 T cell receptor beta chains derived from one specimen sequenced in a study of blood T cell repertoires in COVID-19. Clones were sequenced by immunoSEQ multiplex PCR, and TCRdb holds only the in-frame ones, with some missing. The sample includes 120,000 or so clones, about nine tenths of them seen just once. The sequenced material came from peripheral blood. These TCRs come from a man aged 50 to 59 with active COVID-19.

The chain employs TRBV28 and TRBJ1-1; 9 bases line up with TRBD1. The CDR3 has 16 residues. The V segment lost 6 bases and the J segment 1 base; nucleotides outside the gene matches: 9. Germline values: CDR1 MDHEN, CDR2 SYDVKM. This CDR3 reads CASREGTGLGNTEAFF. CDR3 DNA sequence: TGTGCCAGCAGGGAGGGGACAGGGTTAGGGAACACTGAAGCTTTCTTT.

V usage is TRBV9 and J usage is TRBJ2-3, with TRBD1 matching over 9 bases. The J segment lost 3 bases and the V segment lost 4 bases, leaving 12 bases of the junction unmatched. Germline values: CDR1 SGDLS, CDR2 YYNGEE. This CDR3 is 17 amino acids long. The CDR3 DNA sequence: TGTGCCAGCAGCCCCCGAGTCTCGGGACAGGGAACAGATACGCAGTATTTT. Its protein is CASSPRVSGQGTDTQYF.

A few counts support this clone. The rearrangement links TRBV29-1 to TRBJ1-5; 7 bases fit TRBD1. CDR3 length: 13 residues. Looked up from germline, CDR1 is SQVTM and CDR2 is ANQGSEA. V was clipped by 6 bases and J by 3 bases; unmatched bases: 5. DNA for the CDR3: TGCAGCGTCGGGACAGTTCCCAATCAGCCCCAGCATTTT. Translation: CSVGTVPNQPQHF.

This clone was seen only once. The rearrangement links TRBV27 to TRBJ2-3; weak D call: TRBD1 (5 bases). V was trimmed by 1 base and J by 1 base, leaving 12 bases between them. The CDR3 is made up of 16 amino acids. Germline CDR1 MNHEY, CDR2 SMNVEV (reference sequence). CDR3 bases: TGTGCCAGCAGTTTATTCAGGGTCATGGGCACAGATACGCAGTATTTT. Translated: CASSLFRVMGTDTQYF.

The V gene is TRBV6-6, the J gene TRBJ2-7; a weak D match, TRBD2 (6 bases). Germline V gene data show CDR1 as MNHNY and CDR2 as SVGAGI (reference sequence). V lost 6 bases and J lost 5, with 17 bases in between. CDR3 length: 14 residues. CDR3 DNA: TGTGCCAGCAGCGAACCGGGACTCGTCCACGAGCAGTACGTC. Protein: CASSEPGLVHEQYV.

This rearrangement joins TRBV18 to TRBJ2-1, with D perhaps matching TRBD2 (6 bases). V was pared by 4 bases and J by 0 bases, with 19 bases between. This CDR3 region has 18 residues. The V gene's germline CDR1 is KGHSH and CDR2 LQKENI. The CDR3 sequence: CASSRDSFDSSSYNEQFF. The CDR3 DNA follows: TGTGCCAGCTCACGGGACTCGTTCGATAGCAGCTCCTACAATGAGCAGTTCTTC. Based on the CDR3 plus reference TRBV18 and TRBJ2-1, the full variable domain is NAGVMQNPRHLVRRRGQEARLRCSPMKGHSHVYWYRQLPEEGLKFMVYLQKENIIDESGMPKERFSAEFPKEGPSILRIQQVVRGDSAAYFCASSRDSFDSSSYNEQFFGPGTRLTVL.

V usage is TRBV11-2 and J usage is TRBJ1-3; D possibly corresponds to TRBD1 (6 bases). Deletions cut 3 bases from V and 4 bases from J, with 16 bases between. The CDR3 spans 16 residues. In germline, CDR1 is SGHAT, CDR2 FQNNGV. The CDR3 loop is CASSFTGGWRGNTIYF. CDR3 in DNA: TGTGCCAGCAGCTTTACGGGGGGCTGGAGAGGAAACACCATATATTTT.

The CDR3 sequence is CASSLVAGANTGELFF. CDR3 nucleotides: TGTGCCAGCAGCTTAGTAGCGGGGGCGAACACCGGGGAGCTGTTTTTT. The chain is built from TRBV7-8 and TRBJ2-2; 9 bases align to TRBD2. The V segment lost 1 base and the J segment 0 bases; nucleotides outside the gene matches: 0. CDR3 size: 16 residues. Germline CDR1 SGHVS, CDR2 FQNEAQ.

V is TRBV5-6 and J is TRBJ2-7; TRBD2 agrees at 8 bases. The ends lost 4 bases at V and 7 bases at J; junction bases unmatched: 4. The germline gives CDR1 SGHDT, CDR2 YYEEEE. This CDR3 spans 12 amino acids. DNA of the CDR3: TGTGCCAGCAGCCATACTAGCGGAGAGCAGTACGTC. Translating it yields CASSHTSGEQYV.

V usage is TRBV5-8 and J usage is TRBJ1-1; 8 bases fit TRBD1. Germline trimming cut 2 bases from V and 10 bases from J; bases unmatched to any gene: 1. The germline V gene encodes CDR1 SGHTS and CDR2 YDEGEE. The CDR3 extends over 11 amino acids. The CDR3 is CASSFTGGAFF. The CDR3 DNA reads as TGTGCCAGCAGCTTTACAGGGGGAGCTTTCTTT.

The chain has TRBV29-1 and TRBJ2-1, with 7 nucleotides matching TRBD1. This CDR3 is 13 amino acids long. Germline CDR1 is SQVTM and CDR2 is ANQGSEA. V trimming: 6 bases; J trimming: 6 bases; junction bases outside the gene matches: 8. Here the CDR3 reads CSVGQGVVNEQFF. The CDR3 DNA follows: TGCAGCGTGGGGCAGGGGGTAGTCAATGAGCAGTTCTTC.

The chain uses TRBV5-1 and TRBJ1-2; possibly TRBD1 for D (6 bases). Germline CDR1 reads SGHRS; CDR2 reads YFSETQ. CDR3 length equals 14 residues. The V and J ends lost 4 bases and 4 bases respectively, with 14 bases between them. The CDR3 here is CASSQTDRFYGYTF. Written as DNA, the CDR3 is TGCGCCAGCAGCCAAACGGACAGATTCTATGGCTACACCTTC.

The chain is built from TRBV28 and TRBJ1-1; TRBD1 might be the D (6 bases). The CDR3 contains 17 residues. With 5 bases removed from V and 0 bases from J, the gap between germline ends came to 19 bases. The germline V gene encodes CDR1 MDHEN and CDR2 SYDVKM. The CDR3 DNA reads TGTGCCAGCAGTCCTTTCGGAGCCAGGGGACTGAACACTGAAGCTTTCTTT. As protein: CASSPFGARGLNTEAFF.

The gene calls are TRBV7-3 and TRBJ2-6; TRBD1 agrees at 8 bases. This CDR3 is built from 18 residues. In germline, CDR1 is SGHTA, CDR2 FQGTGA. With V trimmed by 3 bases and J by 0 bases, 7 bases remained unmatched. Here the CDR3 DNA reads TGTGCCAGCAGCTTCTCGGGACAGGTCGCCTCTGGGGCCAACGTCCTGACTTTC. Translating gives CASSFSGQVASGANVLTF.

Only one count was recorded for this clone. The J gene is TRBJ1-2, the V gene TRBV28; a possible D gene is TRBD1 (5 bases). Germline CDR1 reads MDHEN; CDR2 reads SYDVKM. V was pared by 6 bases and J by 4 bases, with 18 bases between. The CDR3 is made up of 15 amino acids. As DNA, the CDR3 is TGTGCCAGCAGGGGGAGGGGATATCTTTCCTATGGCTACACCTTC. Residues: CASRGRGYLSYGYTF.

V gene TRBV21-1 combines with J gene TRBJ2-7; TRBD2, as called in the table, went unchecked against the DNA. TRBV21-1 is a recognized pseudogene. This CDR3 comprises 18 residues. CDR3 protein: CASSSGPLSGSVFGEQYV. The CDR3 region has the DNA TGTGCCAGCAGCAGCGGCCCGCTTAGCGGGAGTGTTTTTGGGGAGCAGTACGTC.

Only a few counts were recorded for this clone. For the CDR3, the DNA is TGTGCCAGCAGTCCCACAGGGGAGAGGAATCAGCCCCAGCATTTT. This encodes CASSPTGERNQPQHF. This rearrangement joins TRBV6-6 to TRBJ1-5; 7 positions match TRBD1. The CDR3 runs to 15 residues. V gave up 5 bases and J gave up 4 bases; unmatched junction bases: 8. The germline V gene has CDR1 MNHNY and CDR2 SVGAGI (reference sequence).

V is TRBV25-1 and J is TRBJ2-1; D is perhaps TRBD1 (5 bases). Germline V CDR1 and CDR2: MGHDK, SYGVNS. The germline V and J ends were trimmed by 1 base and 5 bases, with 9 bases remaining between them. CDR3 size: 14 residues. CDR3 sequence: CASSEWGADNEQFF. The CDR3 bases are TGTGCCAGCAGTGAATGGGGCGCCGACAATGAGCAGTTCTTC. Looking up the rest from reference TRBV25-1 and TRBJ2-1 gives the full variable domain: EADIYQTPRYLVIGTGKKITLECSQTMGHDKMYWYQQDPGMELHLIHYSYGVNSTEKGDLSSESTVSRIRTEHFPLTLESARPSHTSQYLCASSEWGADNEQFFGPGTRLTVL.

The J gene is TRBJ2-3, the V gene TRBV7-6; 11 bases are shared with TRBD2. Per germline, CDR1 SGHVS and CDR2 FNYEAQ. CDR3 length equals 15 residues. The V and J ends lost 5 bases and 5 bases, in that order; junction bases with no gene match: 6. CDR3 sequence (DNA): TGTGCCAGCAGCGAGGGACTAGCGGTAGGAGATACGCAGTATTTT. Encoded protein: CASSEGLAVGDTQYF.

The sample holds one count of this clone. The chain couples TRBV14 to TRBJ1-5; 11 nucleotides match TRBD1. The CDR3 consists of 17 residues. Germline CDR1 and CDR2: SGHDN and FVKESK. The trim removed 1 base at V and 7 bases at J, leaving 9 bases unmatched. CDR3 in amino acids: CASSQVGPGQGDQPQHF. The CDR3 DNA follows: TGTGCCAGCAGCCAAGTTGGGCCGGGACAGGGGGACCAGCCCCAGCATTTT.

CDR3 coding DNA: TGTGCCAGCAGCCCCCAGGGGGGTAGGAATTCACCCCTCCACTTT. It translates to CASSPQGGRNSPLHF. This chain connects TRBV9 to TRBJ1-6; 7 nucleotides align to TRBD1. Germline V gene sequence: CDR1 SGDLS, CDR2 YYNGEE. CDR3 size: 15 residues. V dropped 4 bases and J dropped 7; count of bases not matched to a gene: 8.

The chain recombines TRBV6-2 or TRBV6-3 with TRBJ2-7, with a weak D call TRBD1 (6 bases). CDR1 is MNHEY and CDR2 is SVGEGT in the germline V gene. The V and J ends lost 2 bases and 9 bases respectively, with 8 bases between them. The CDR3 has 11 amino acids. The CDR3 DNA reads TGTGCCAGCAGTTACGGGGGCGCGCAGTACGTC. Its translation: CASSYGGAQYV.

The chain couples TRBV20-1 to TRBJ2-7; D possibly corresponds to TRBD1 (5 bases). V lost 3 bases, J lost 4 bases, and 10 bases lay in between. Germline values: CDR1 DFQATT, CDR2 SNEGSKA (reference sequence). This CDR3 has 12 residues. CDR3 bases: TGCAGTGCTAGTGTCAGGGATTACGAGCAGTACTTC. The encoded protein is CSASVRDYEQYF.

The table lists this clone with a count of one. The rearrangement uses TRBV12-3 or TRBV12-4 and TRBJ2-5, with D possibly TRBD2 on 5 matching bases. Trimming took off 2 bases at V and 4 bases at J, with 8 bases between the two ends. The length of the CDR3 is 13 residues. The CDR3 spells CASSLTGTETQYF. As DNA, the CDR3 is TGTGCCAGCAGTTTAACGGGAACAGAGACCCAGTACTTC.